The 26 T cell receptor beta chains listed next were all sequenced from one sample in a study of shared clonotypes between healthy human individuals. Libraries were prepared by immunoSEQ multiplex PCR; TCRdb keeps only in-frame clonotypes and omits some of them. The sample yields about 1.5 million clones, approximately 98% seen once. Input material: naive CD4+ T cells sorted from blood. Regarding subset: CD45RA+ positively selected. Receptors were obtained from a man aged 25 to 45 in good health.

CDR3 DNA: TGCGCCAGCAGTGAGCCCGGACAGGCTAGCACAGATACGCAGTATTTT. It is translated as CASSEPGQASTDTQYF. The chain recombines TRBV10-1 with TRBJ2-3; 7 bases match TRBD1. V lost 2 bases and J lost 0; bases outside the gene matches: 5. Germline V lookup: CDR1 WNHNN, CDR2 SYGVQD (reference sequence). CDR3 length: 16 residues.

The chain combines TRBV28 with TRBJ2-7; the D is unclear. CDR1 and CDR2 from the germline V gene are MDHEN and SYDVKM. The CDR3 spans 10 residues. Trimming removed 5 bases at V and 5 bases at J, with 4 bases between. The chain's CDR3 is CASSGDEQYF. In DNA, the CDR3 is TGTGCCAGCAGTGGCGACGAGCAGTACTTC.

The CDR3 DNA reads TGTGCCAGCAGCTTGGGACCTGGGACAGGGGGCAACGAGCAGTACTTC. Its translation is CASSLGPGTGGNEQYF. This chain links TRBV7-9 with TRBJ2-7; 12 bases line up with TRBD1. V shed 3 bases, J shed 5 bases, and the junction held 8 bases outside the gene matches. Germline CDR1 and CDR2: SEHNR and FQNEAQ (reference sequence). The CDR3 has 16 amino acids.

The rearrangement uses TRBV6-5 and TRBJ1-5, with 10 bases fitting TRBD1. This CDR3 comprises 15 residues. In germline, CDR1 is MNHEY, CDR2 SVGAGI. The J segment lost 6 bases and the V segment lost 6 bases, leaving 8 bases of the junction unmatched. CDR3 DNA sequence: TGTGCCAGCAGCCAGGGACAGGGGATAAGTCAGCCCCAGCATTTT. This gives the protein CASSQGQGISQPQHF.

The chain combines TRBV4-1 with TRBJ2-3, with D perhaps matching TRBD2 (5 bases). This CDR3 spans 15 amino acids. The germline V gene has CDR1 MGHRA and CDR2 YSYEKL. Trimming cost V 2 bases and J 6 bases, with 15 bases left between them. CDR3 in amino acids: CASSQWFGRRDTQYF. CDR3 sequence (DNA): TGCGCCAGCAGCCAATGGTTTGGTAGGAGGGATACGCAGTATTTT.

V gene TRBV27 combines with J gene TRBJ1-5, with unresolved D. The ends were cut back, 5 bases at V and 7 bases at J, with 15 bases in the middle. The CDR3 consists of 14 residues. Germline CDR1 reads MNHEY; CDR2 reads SMNVEV (reference sequence). The CDR3 loop reads CASSPSPVAQPQHF. The CDR3 nucleotides are TGTGCCAGCAGTCCGAGCCCCGTGGCGCAGCCCCAGCATTTT.

The V and J genes are TRBV11-2 and TRBJ2-1, with TRBD2 identical over 8 bases. Germline CDR1 reads SGHAT; CDR2 reads FQNNGV. V trimming: 3 bases; J trimming: 8 bases; junction bases outside the gene matches: 18. The CDR3 runs 18 residues. DNA of the CDR3: TGTGCCAGCAGCTTCCCGGGACTCGGTGGCGGGAGGATTTATGAGCAGTTCTTC. Protein sequence: CASSFPGLGGGRIYEQFF.

The rearrangement joins TRBV5-8 to TRBJ1-5, with D maybe TRBD1 (5 bases). CDR1 and CDR2 (germline): SGHTS, YDEGEE. The V end was cut by 0 bases, the J end by 3 bases, with 13 bases between. CDR3 length equals 16 residues. The CDR3 DNA is TGTGCCAGCAGCTTGGTTTTTAGGGGCCCCAATCAGCCCCAGCATTTT. Translation gives CASSLVFRGPNQPQHF. Complete variable domain (other parts from reference TRBV5-8 and TRBJ1-5): EAGVTQSPTHLIKTRGQQATLRCSPISGHTSVYWYQQALGLGLQFLLWYDEGEERNRGNFPPRFSGRQFPNYSSELNVNALELEDSALYLCASSLVFRGPNQPQHFGDGTRLSIL.

The genes are TRBV7-2 and TRBJ1-5, with a possible D match to TRBD1 (5 bases). Germline V gene data show CDR1 as SGHTA and CDR2 as FQGNSA. The CDR3 runs to 13 residues. V lost 4 bases and J 6 bases, leaving 10 bases between the germline ends. This chain's CDR3 is CASSWGGGQPQHF. In DNA form, the CDR3 reads TGTGCCAGCAGCTGGGGGGGAGGTCAGCCCCAGCATTTT.

The CDR3 DNA is TGTGCCTGGAGTTCACACAGGGCCTGGGGGGGGGAGCTGTTTTTT. Translated, it gives CAWSSHRAWGGELFF. The V gene is TRBV30, the J gene TRBJ2-2, with D perhaps matching TRBD1 (6 bases). The ends were cut back, 2 bases at V and 8 bases at J, with 18 bases in the middle. The CDR3 loop spans 15 amino acids. Looked up from germline, CDR1 is GTSNPN and CDR2 is SVGIG (reference sequence).

About this clone itself: At one end the junction does not follow the germline gene, possibly because of a read error. The chain joins TRBV25-1 to TRBJ2-3; D possibly corresponds to TRBD2 (5 bases). Germline values: CDR1 MGHDK, CDR2 SYGVNS. The CDR3 spans 15 residues. CDR3 coding DNA: TGTGCCAGCAGTGCACATACTCCTAGCACCGATACGCAGTATTTT. Protein sequence: CASSAHTPSTDTQYF.

A note on this clone: Other DNA sequences in this specimen translate into the identical CDR3. The chain's CDR3 is CAISDGNTIYF. As DNA, the CDR3 is TGTGCCATCAGTGATGGAAACACCATATATTTT. The chain uses TRBV10-3 and TRBJ1-3, with unresolved D. The CDR3 length is 11 residues. Trimming took 3 bases from V and 3 from J, leaving 0 bases between them. The germline V gene encodes CDR1 ENHRY and CDR2 SYGVKD.

The chain couples TRBV7-6 to TRBJ2-2; no definite D call. Per the germline V gene, CDR1 is SGHVS and CDR2 is FNYEAQ. V lost 1 base and J lost 7, with 10 bases in between. The CDR3 runs 14 residues. The CDR3 bases are TGTGCCAGCAGCTTAGAACTGCCTAGCGGGGAGCTGTTTTTT. This encodes CASSLELPSGELFF.

This clone was seen once. This chain uses TRBV28 with TRBJ2-5; TRBD2 is a possible D gene (6 bases). V shed 6 bases and J shed 5 bases, with 34 bases lying between them. CDR1 is MDHEN, CDR2 SYDVKM, per germline. The CDR3 has 20 amino acids. This chain's CDR3 is CASRTPRWGLKTPGGETQYF. The CDR3 nucleotides are TGTGCCAGCAGGACCCCTAGATGGGGACTGAAGACTCCTGGAGGCGAGACCCAGTACTTC.

The chain couples TRBV5-1 to TRBJ2-3; D gene unclear. The CDR3 contains 13 residues. Trimming cost V 8 bases and J 6 bases, with 16 bases left between them. Germline CDR1 is SGHRS and CDR2 is YFSETQ. The CDR3 here is CASSSYRHDTQYF. The CDR3 DNA follows: TGCGCCAGTAGTAGTTACCGACACGATACGCAGTATTTT.

The V gene is TRBV6-1, the J gene TRBJ2-7; D perhaps matches TRBD2 (6 bases). This CDR3 spans 15 amino acids. Trimming stripped 1 base from V and 7 bases from J, with 17 bases between. Germline CDR1 MNHNS, CDR2 SASEGT. The CDR3 spells CASSEEQEGLPEQYF. The CDR3 DNA follows: TGTGCCAGCAGTGAAGAGCAGGAGGGCCTACCGGAGCAGTACTTC.

This clone appeared a single time. The rearrangement links TRBV27 to TRBJ2-3; 11 positions match TRBD2. The V gene's germline CDR1 is MNHEY and CDR2 SMNVEV (reference sequence). The CDR3 is 15 residues long. The V segment lost 5 bases and the J segment 4 bases; nucleotides outside the gene matches: 5. In DNA form, the CDR3 reads TGTGCCAGCAGTGTTATAGCGGGAGGGGCAGATACGCAGTATTTT. Its translation: CASSVIAGGADTQYF.

This chain links TRBV5-1 with TRBJ2-3; 15 bases match TRBD2. Germline V gives CDR1 SGHRS, CDR2 YFSETQ. This CDR3 comprises 18 residues. Trimming at V came to 0 bases and at J to 2 bases, leaving 4 bases not matched to a gene. CDR3 residues: CASSLAWTSGRDTDTQYF. CDR3 DNA: TGCGCCAGCAGCTTGGCCTGGACTAGCGGGAGGGACACAGATACGCAGTATTTT.

In regard to this clone: The same CDR3 also results from other DNA sequences found in this sample. The chain is built from TRBV7-9 and TRBJ2-3; D not resolved. The V end was cut by 5 bases, the J end by 4 bases, with 7 bases between. The germline V gene encodes CDR1 SEHNR and CDR2 FQNEAQ (reference sequence). The CDR3 extends over 12 amino acids. The CDR3 reads CASSPPSDTQYF. The CDR3 DNA reads as TGTGCCAGCAGCCCCCCTTCAGATACGCAGTATTTT. The variable domain in full, with the rest retrieved from reference TRBV7-9 and TRBJ2-3, is DTGVSQNPRHKITKRGQNVTFRCDPISEHNRLYWYRQTLGQGPEFLTYFQNEAQLEKSRLLSDRFSAERPKGSFSTLEIQRTEQGDSAMYLCASSPPSDTQYFGPGTRLTVL.

The chain is built from TRBV9 and TRBJ1-2; D perhaps matches TRBD1 (5 bases). Germline loops: CDR1 SGDLS, CDR2 YYNGEE. The CDR3 loop spans 14 amino acids. The V end lost 3 bases, the J end lost 2 bases, and 11 bases lay between the germline ends. The CDR3 DNA follows: TGTGCCAGCAGCGACCAGGGTTGGAACTATGGCTACACCTTC. Encoded protein: CASSDQGWNYGYTF.

The V and J genes are TRBV7-9 and TRBJ1-4, with 7 bases that match TRBD1. Germline V gives CDR1 SEHNR, CDR2 FQNEAQ (reference sequence). The CDR3 spans 14 residues. V shed 4 bases, J shed 6 bases, and the junction held 5 bases outside the gene matches. This CDR3 reads CASSSDRDDEKLFF. DNA for the CDR3: TGTGCCAGCAGCTCAGACAGGGACGATGAAAAACTGTTTTTT.

This clone was seen once. The gene calls are TRBV7-9 and TRBJ2-7, with 9 bases identical to TRBD2. In germline, CDR1 is SEHNR, CDR2 FQNEAQ (reference sequence). The CDR3 consists of 14 residues. V was pared by 3 bases and J by 10 bases, with 10 bases of the junction left unmatched. CDR3 sequence (DNA): TGTGCCAGCAGCTTGGGGGGGTTAGCGGGAGTCCAGTACTTC. Encoded protein: CASSLGGLAGVQYF.

The V and J genes are TRBV15 and TRBJ1-1, with D maybe TRBD1 (6 bases). This CDR3 has 13 residues. Trimming took off 5 bases at V and 1 base at J, with 8 bases between the two ends. Germline V gene data show CDR1 as LNHNV and CDR2 as YYDKDF (reference sequence). CDR3: CATSQGRNTEAFF. Written as DNA, the CDR3 is TGTGCCACCAGCCAGGGGAGGAACACTGAAGCTTTCTTT.

The genes are TRBV9 and TRBJ2-2, with D unresolved. The CDR3 loop spans 14 amino acids. V lost 0 bases and J 5 bases, leaving 8 bases between the germline ends. CDR1 SGDLS and CDR2 YYNGEE come from the germline V gene. Here the CDR3 reads CASSVDSLTGELFF. For the CDR3, the DNA is TGTGCCAGCAGCGTAGATAGTCTAACCGGGGAGCTGTTTTTT. The whole variable domain, filled in from reference TRBV9 and TRBJ2-2, reads DSGVTQTPKHLITATGQRVTLRCSPRSGDLSVYWYQQSLDQGLQFLIQYYNGEERAKGNILERFSAQQFPDLHSELNLSSLELGDSALYFCASSVDSLTGELFFGEGSRLTVL.

Here the CDR3 reads CASSEGATDTQYF. DNA for the CDR3: TGTGCCAGTAGCGAAGGCGCCACAGATACGCAGTATTTT. V usage is TRBV19 and J usage is TRBJ2-3; D is ambiguous. The V gene's germline CDR1 is LNHDA and CDR2 SQIVND (reference sequence). The V gene lost 6 bases and the J gene lost 2 bases, with 9 bases spanning the gap. CDR3 length: 13 amino acids.

This clone came up once. The CDR3 DNA is TGTGCCAGCAGCTCCTCTACGACAGGCTACTATGGCTACACCTTC. It codes for CASSSSTTGYYGYTF. The chain is built from TRBV11-1 and TRBJ1-2, with a possible D match to TRBD1 (6 bases). Germline-derived CDR1 and CDR2 are SGHAT and FQDESV (reference sequence). This CDR3 has 15 amino acids. The V gene lost 4 bases and the J gene lost 3 bases, with 15 bases spanning the gap.